Below are 25 T cell receptor beta chains sequenced from a single sample in a study of tumor and adjacent non-tumor tissue in lung cancer (dated by TCRdb to the late 2010s). Receptor amplification or capture employed multiplex PCR. The instrument given in TCRdb is Illumina HiSeq 2500. TCRbeta libraries were built by three rounds of nested PCR using primers (Table S4), following protocols modified from ARM-PCR. TCRdb trimmed public reads at Q25 via fastp, called clones via MiXCR and kept in-frame beta chains. CDR3 protein duplicates are merged, each entry listing the most common genes and DNA. The sample yields over 110,000 distinct CDR3 sequences; approximately 72% were counted once. Roughly 18% of the sample rests with the top ten. RNA was isolated from bulk unsorted tissue, and RNA quality was assessed with a NanoDrop ND-1000 and an Agilent 2100. The sequenced sample consisted of lung tumor tissue. Source of these receptors: a man between 60 and 75 years old with small cell lung cancer.

J is TRBJ2-2 and V is TRBV25-1; TRBD1 is a possible D gene (6 bases). CDR3 length: 14 amino acids. Deletions cut 8 bases from V and 0 bases from J, with 10 bases between. The germline gives CDR1 MGHDK, CDR2 SYGVNS. The CDR3 region has the DNA TGTGCCAGCTCCGGACAGACGAACACCGGGGAGCTGTTTTTT. It yields the protein CASSGQTNTGELFF.

Worth noting for this clonotype: With a much larger clone just one base away, this may be a read error. The chain joins TRBV20-1 to TRBJ2-7; D is perhaps TRBD1 or TRBD2 (5 bases each). CDR3 length: 14 residues. Germline V lookup: CDR1 DFQATT, CDR2 SNEGSKA (reference sequence). The CDR3 loop reads CNARDFGGGYEQYF. The CDR3 nucleotides read TGCAATGCTAGAGATTTTGGGGGTGGCTACGAGCAGTACTTC.

The chain has TRBV11-2 and TRBJ2-7, with D hard to call. The CDR3 extends over 14 amino acids. Trimming removed 1 base at V and 3 bases at J, with 10 bases between. CDR1 and CDR2 (germline): SGHAT, FQNNGV. The CDR3 region is CASSLGANGYEQYF. The CDR3 DNA sequence: TGTGCCAGCAGCTTAGGTGCTAACGGCTACGAGCAGTACTTC.

In regard to this clonotype: At one of its ends the junction is not consistent with the germline gene, which may arise from a read error. The chain employs TRBV5-5 and TRBJ2-2; D possibly corresponds to TRBD1 (6 bases). Looked up from germline, CDR1 is SGHKS and CDR2 is YYEKEE (reference sequence). The CDR3 covers 14 residues. The CDR3 coding sequence is TGTGCCAGCAGCTTGTGGGACATCACCGGGAAGCTGCTTTTT. This codes for CASSLWDITGKLLF. Full variable domain (missing parts from reference TRBV5-5 and TRBJ2-2): DAGVTQSPTHLIKTRGQQVTLRCSPISGHKSVSWYQQVLGQGPQFIFQYYEKEERGRGNFPDRFSARQFPNYSSELNVNALLLGDSALYLCASSLWDITGKLLFGEGSRLTVL.

A note on this clonotype: The junction departs from germline at one end; a sequencing error may be responsible. The chain couples TRBV20-1 to TRBJ2-1, with a possible D match to TRBD2 (6 bases). Germline lookup yields CDR1 DFQATT and CDR2 SNEGSKA (reference sequence). The CDR3 is made up of 15 amino acids. CDR3 amino acids: CNASGRIGTYNEHFF. The CDR3 bases are TGCAATGCTAGTGGGAGGATAGGTACCTACAATGAGCACTTCTTC.

This clonotype was detected a few times. The rearrangement joins TRBV5-6 to TRBJ2-5, with a tentative D call TRBD1 (6 bases). Germline values: CDR1 SGHDT, CDR2 YYEEEE. With 4 bases removed from V and 2 bases from J, the gap between germline ends came to 18 bases. CDR3 length: 16 amino acids. CDR3 sequence: CASSPFRQALQETQYF. The CDR3 DNA sequence: TGTGCCAGCAGCCCTTTTCGACAGGCCCTACAAGAGACCCAGTACTTC. The full variable domain, its missing parts supplied by reference TRBV5-6 and TRBJ2-5, is DAGVTQSPTHLIKTRGQQVTLRCSPKSGHDTVSWYQQALGQGPQFIFQYYEEEERQRGNFPDRFSGHQFPNYSSELNVNALLLGDSALYLCASSPFRQALQETQYFGPGTRLLVL.

In regard to this clonotype: A single base separates this from a much larger clone, so it may be a read error. The chain is built from TRBV4-1 and TRBJ2-1; 15 bases agree with TRBD2. The CDR3 extends over 19 amino acids. CDR1 is MGHRA and CDR2 is YSYEKL in the germline V gene. The CDR3 coding sequence is TGCGCCAGCAGCCCGGGACTAGCGGGAGGCCCGAGCTCCCACAATGAGCAGTTCTTC. Translating it yields CASSPGLAGGPSSHNEQFF.

The chain combines TRBV11-3 with TRBJ2-1, with 8 positions matching TRBD2. Germline values: CDR1 SGHNT, CDR2 YENEEA. The CDR3 contains 17 residues. V lost 9 bases to trimming and J lost 2 bases; unmatched junction nucleotides: 15. CDR3 loop: CARGSGLGGGPYNEQFF. CDR3 DNA sequence: TGTGCCAGAGGCTCGGGACTAGGGGGAGGGCCCTACAATGAGCAGTTCTTC.

Regarding this clonotype: Compared with germline, one end of the junction differs, possibly owing to a read error. The CDR3 coding sequence is TGTGCCAGCAGTGAAGCCAGCATGATATGGGATCATCCCCACCATTTT. This translates into CASSEASMIWDHPHHF. The chain employs TRBV6-1 and TRBJ1-5; D is uncertain. The CDR3 consists of 16 residues. Per germline, CDR1 MNHNS and CDR2 SASEGT.

The J gene is TRBJ2-1, the V gene TRBV6-6; D gene unclear. Trimming took off 8 bases at V and 4 bases at J, with 15 bases between the two ends. The CDR3 has 14 amino acids. CDR1 and CDR2 from the germline V gene are MNHNY and SVGAGI (reference sequence). CDR3 in amino acids: CASGPVVGYNEQFF. The CDR3 DNA sequence: TGTGCCAGCGGACCGGTAGTAGGGTACAATGAGCAGTTCTTC.

Remarks on this clonotype: Here the CDR3 omits its conserved ending phenylalanine or tryptophan, so a read error is the likely source. The chain joins TRBV6-2 or TRBV6-3 to TRBJ2-7; TRBD2 aligns across 7 bases. The CDR3 has 13 residues. V lost 8 bases, J lost 4 bases, and 8 bases stayed unmatched. The germline V gene encodes CDR1 MNHEY and CDR2 SVGEGT. CDR3 DNA sequence: TGTGCCAGCGACGGCGGGAGTTCATACGAGCAGTACATC. Residues: CASDGGSSYEQYI.

Note on this clonotype: With a much larger clone just one base away, this may be a read error. The V call is TRBV20-1, the J call TRBJ1-4, with TRBD1 identical over 9 bases. This CDR3 region has 15 residues. Germline trimming cut 7 bases from V and 8 bases from J; bases unmatched to any gene: 14. Germline V gene sequence: CDR1 DFQATT, CDR2 SNEGSKA (reference sequence). CDR3 sequence: CSVTRHRGLGEKLFF. Written as DNA, the CDR3 is TGCAGTGTTACACGTCACAGGGGGCTGGGGGAAAAACTGTTTTTT.

With regard to this clonotype: This may come from a read error, since a much larger clone is one base off. The chain combines TRBV20-1 with TRBJ2-7; 9 nucleotides line up with TRBD2. V dropped 3 bases and J dropped 5; count of bases not matched to a gene: 5. The germline gives CDR1 DFQATT, CDR2 SNEGSKA (reference sequence). The CDR3 length is 13 residues. This CDR3 is CSARREGPHEQYF. CDR3 nucleotide sequence: TGCAGTGCTAGGCGGGAGGGCCCCCACGAGCAGTACTTC.

The chain employs TRBV7-2 and TRBJ2-1; the match to TRBD2 covers 7 bases. V lost 3 bases and J lost 7; bases outside the gene matches: 6. Germline CDR1 SGHTA, CDR2 FQGNSA. This CDR3 region has 14 residues. The CDR3 DNA reads TGTGCCAGCAGCTTTACCTGGGAGGGGAATGAGCAGTTCTTC. Its translation is CASSFTWEGNEQFF.

This chain links TRBV6-1 with TRBJ2-1; no clear D gene. Germline V CDR1 and CDR2: MNHNS, SASEGT. There are 14 residues in the CDR3. The V and J ends lost 0 bases and 6 bases respectively, with 9 bases between them. CDR3 protein: CASSEAQTSNEQFF. Written as DNA, the CDR3 is TGTGCCAGCAGTGAAGCGCAAACAAGCAATGAGCAGTTCTTC.

The V call is TRBV28, the J call TRBJ1-1; tentatively, D is TRBD1 (5 bases). The CDR3 has 15 residues. Germline CDR1 MDHEN, CDR2 SYDVKM. The germline V and J ends were trimmed by 5 bases and 7 bases, with 20 bases remaining between them. The DNA for the CDR3 is TGTGCCAGCAGTATTCCTCAGGGTTTTCACATTGAAGCTTTCTTT. Protein sequence: CASSIPQGFHIEAFF.

This clonotype was picked up many times. The V gene is TRBV20-1, the J gene TRBJ1-2; 9 bases are shared with TRBD1. Germline CDR1 and CDR2: DFQATT and SNEGSKA (reference sequence). V gave up 3 bases and J gave up 4 bases; unmatched junction bases: 3. The length of the CDR3 is 13 residues. The chain's CDR3 is CSARDRGFYGYTF. DNA of the CDR3: TGCAGTGCTAGGGACAGGGGTTTCTATGGCTACACCTTC.

Details on this clonotype: Its ends do not fully match the called genes, so a read error is possible. The chain combines TRBV29-1 with TRBJ2-3, with a weak D call TRBD1 (5 bases). The CDR3 extends over 11 amino acids. CDR1 is SQVTM and CDR2 is ANQGSEA in the germline V gene. The CDR3 DNA is TGCGGCGTTGGACAACGAGATACGCACTATTTT. Translation gives CGVGQRDTHYF.

Points on this clonotype: An end of the junction does not agree with germline; a read error may underlie this. The genes are TRBV6-5 and TRBJ2-1; D not certain. From germline, CDR1 is MNHEY and CDR2 SVGAGI. This CDR3 is built from 11 residues. This chain's CDR3 is CASRYFNKQFF. The CDR3 nucleotides are TGTGCCAGCAGATACTTCAATAAGCAGTTCTTC.

Worth noting for this clonotype: A junction boundary mismatches the germline segment, possibly from a read error. The chain employs TRBV5-4 and TRBJ2-6; no definite D call. The germline CDR1 and CDR2 sequences are SGHNT and YYREEE (reference sequence). CDR3 length equals 15 residues. The CDR3, as DNA: TGTGCCAGCAGCAATAAGCGCTCTGGGGTCAACGTCCTGACTTTC. This gives the protein CASSNKRSGVNVLTF.

In the case of this clonotype: One base away lies a much larger clone, so this may be a sequencing read error. This sequence joins TRBV6-2 or TRBV6-3 and TRBJ2-7; either TRBD1 or TRBD2 may fit D (5 bases each). This CDR3 contains 14 residues. CDR1 is MNHEY and CDR2 is SVGEGT in the germline V gene. Written as DNA, the CDR3 is TGTGCCAGCACTTACTCGAGGGGTTCCTACGAGCAGTACTTC. Translation gives CASTYSRGSYEQYF.

The table lists this clonotype with many counts. The rearrangement joins TRBV11-2 to TRBJ2-3, with a weak D call TRBD2 (5 bases). The length of the CDR3 is 14 residues. With 3 bases removed from V and 1 base from J, the gap between germline ends came to 8 bases. Per germline, CDR1 SGHAT and CDR2 FQNNGV. The CDR3 sequence: CASSFQAGTDTQYF. The CDR3 bases are TGTGCCAGCAGCTTTCAAGCGGGCACAGATACGCAGTATTTT.

The chain has TRBV6-6 and TRBJ2-2, with D tentatively TRBD1 (6 bases). The germline CDR1 and CDR2 sequences are MNHNY and SVGAGI (reference sequence). The CDR3 has 15 residues. V was cut by 9 bases and J by 7 bases, with 21 bases left in between. The CDR3 nucleotides read TGTGCCAGTAGTCAAACCCAACAGGGAAACGGGGAGCTGTTTTTT. This encodes CASSQTQQGNGELFF.

Concerning this clonotype: A much larger clone lies a single base off, so this may be a read error. This chain links TRBV29-1 with TRBJ2-5; D gene uncertain. Per germline, CDR1 SQVTM and CDR2 ANQGSEA. This CDR3 spans 12 amino acids. In nucleotides, the CDR3 is TGCAACGTTCGCACATCTCAAGAGACCCAGTACTTC. This gives the protein CNVRTSQETQYF.

With respect to this clonotype: A clone one base away is much larger, so this may be a read error. V gene TRBV6-2 or TRBV6-3 combines with J gene TRBJ2-5; 7 nucleotides agree with TRBD2. CDR3 length: 17 residues. Germline V gene data show CDR1 as MNHEY and CDR2 as SVGEGT. The CDR3 here is CASRLHGTIEGKEIQYF. DNA of the CDR3: TGTGCCAGCAGACTTCACGGGACTATAGAGGGAAAAGAGATCCAGTACTTC.